This paragraph covers one T cell receptor (beta chain) sequence. Antigen specificity is unknown. Trimming removed 2 bases at V and 0 bases at J, with 10 bases between. Germline values: CDR1 MNHEY, CDR2 SVGEGT. The CDR3 totals 15 residues. Whole-study results and caveats: Tumor Treg TCRs overlapped most with tumor naive CD4+ cells.

Constant-region reverse primers amplified full-length variable regions, followed by semi-nested Nested Universal Primer A PCR. TCRdb re-called the 5' RACE reads with MiXCR, one entry per CDR3 protein. The sample contains about 54,000 distinct CDR3 sequences, 15% to 20% of which appear only once. This clonotype was sampled from a female donor with breast cancer. Input material: naive CD4+ T cells sorted from blood. Subset specified: naive CD4+ T cells, CD4+CD45RA+CD25-. This sequence joins TRBV6-2 or TRBV6-3 and TRBJ1-1; a possible D gene is TRBD1 (6 bases). CDR3 protein: CASSYGGRLNTEAFF. The CDR3 DNA sequence: TGTGCCAGCAGTTACGGGGGCCGATTGAACACTGAAGCTTTCTTT.